This passage covers 18 T cell receptor beta chains from one sample sequenced in a study of T cell repertoires in cytomegalovirus infection. For these receptors, no antigen is known. TCRdb redid the calling of the reads with MiXCR, one entry per CDR3 protein. This sample has about 360,000 distinct CDR3 sequences; approximately 35% occur once, and the top ten carry approximately 12%. Specimen: cultured PBMCs, collected from culture after CMV antigen stimulation. The receptors originated from a human donor in good health (CMV status not recorded). Some clones in this sample may be carry-over from other donors' samples.

This chain joins TRBV2 and TRBJ2-7; D gene ambiguous. CDR3 size: 14 residues. Germline assignment: CDR1 SNHLY and CDR2 FYNNEI. V dropped 10 bases and J dropped 2 bases, with 18 bases sitting between them. The CDR3 DNA reads TGTGCCACCGCACCAGCTCGTGACACCTACGAGCAGTACGTC. It codes for CATAPARDTYEQYV.

The rearrangement uses TRBV28 and TRBJ2-7, with no clear D. V lost 5 bases to trimming and J lost 0 bases, with 11 bases between them. The CDR3 totals 14 residues. Germline V gene lookup returns CDR1 MDHEN and CDR2 SYDVKM. CDR3 DNA sequence: TGTGCCAGCAGTACAACAGCGCTCTCCTACGAGCAGTACTTC. Its translation: CASSTTALSYEQYF.

The CDR3 DNA reads TGCGCCAGCAGCTTGGTCGGGACACAATTTTCCTACGAGCAGTACTTC. As protein: CASSLVGTQFSYEQYF. The chain carries TRBV5-1 and TRBJ2-7, with a possible D match to TRBD1 (6 bases). The CDR3 covers 16 residues. Germline CDR1 reads SGHRS; CDR2 reads YFSETQ. Trimming removed 0 bases at V and 1 base at J, with 14 bases between.

This sequence joins TRBV29-1 and TRBJ1-2; D remains unclear. V lost 6 bases and J lost 4, with 9 bases in between. Germline-derived CDR1 and CDR2 are SQVTM and ANQGSEA. The CDR3 contains 11 residues. The CDR3, as DNA: TGCAGCGTCGTATTCTCCTATGGCTACACCTTC. Translated: CSVVFSYGYTF. Together with reference TRBV29-1 and TRBJ1-2, the CDR3 gives the full variable domain: SAVISQKPSRDICQRGTSLTIQCQVDSQVTMMFWYRQQPGQSLTLIATANQGSEATYESGFVIDKFPISRPNLTFSTLTVSNMSPEDSSIYLCSVVFSYGYTFGSGTRLTVV.

The chain combines TRBV4-1 with TRBJ2-2; 8 nucleotides line up with TRBD1. Germline V gene data show CDR1 as MGHRA and CDR2 as YSYEKL. The CDR3 is 15 amino acids. V lost 4 bases to trimming and J lost 3 bases; unmatched junction nucleotides: 4. CDR3 sequence reads: CASSPSGQDTGELFF. In DNA form, the CDR3 reads TGCGCCAGCAGCCCCTCGGGACAGGACACCGGGGAGCTGTTTTTT.

The chain combines TRBV20-1 with TRBJ2-1; TRBD2 matches at 10 bases. The CDR3 loop spans 15 amino acids. Germline CDR1 DFQATT, CDR2 SNEGSKA (reference sequence). Trimming removed 3 bases from V and 4 bases from J; junction bases left unmatched: 6. CDR3 protein: CSARETSGPYNEQFF. The CDR3, as DNA: TGCAGTGCTAGGGAGACTAGCGGGCCTTACAATGAGCAGTTCTTC.

This clonotype has ten or more counts. The rearrangement joins TRBV6-2 or TRBV6-3 to TRBJ2-1; a weak D match, TRBD1 (6 bases). Germline CDR1 and CDR2: MNHEY and SVGEGT. CDR3 length: 17 residues. V lost 6 bases and J 4 bases, leaving 22 bases between the germline ends. The CDR3 here is CASRPVDRGSKYNEQFF. Written as DNA, the CDR3 is TGTGCCAGCAGGCCGGTAGATAGGGGGTCAAAATACAATGAGCAGTTCTTC.

The chain recombines TRBV7-2 with TRBJ2-7; TRBD2 matches at 8 bases. The germline gives CDR1 SGHTA, CDR2 FQGNSA. The CDR3 spans 15 residues. Losses at the gene ends were 1 base for V and 3 bases for J; bases not matched to a gene: 5. For the CDR3, the DNA is TGTGCCAGCAGCTTAGTGGGTAGCGGGAACTACGAGCAGTACTTC. As protein: CASSLVGSGNYEQYF.

The gene calls are TRBV10-3 and TRBJ2-3; 7 bases are shared with TRBD2. Germline V gene lookup returns CDR1 ENHRY and CDR2 SYGVKD. This CDR3 has 16 residues. Losses at the gene ends were 6 bases for V and 0 bases for J; bases not matched to a gene: 9. The CDR3 loop reads CAIRVSGATSTDTQYF. Here the CDR3 DNA reads TGTGCCATCAGAGTCAGCGGGGCAACTAGCACAGATACGCAGTATTTT.

The chain carries TRBV5-6 and TRBJ1-2, with D hard to call. The V and J ends lost 4 bases and 7 bases respectively, with 14 bases between them. This CDR3 region has 13 residues. CDR1 is SGHDT and CDR2 is YYEEEE in the germline V gene. This CDR3 reads CASSPTRARGYTF. CDR3 in DNA: TGTGCCAGCAGCCCTACGAGGGCTCGTGGCTACACCTTC.

The CDR3 is CASSPKLANTGELFF. Here the CDR3 DNA reads TGTGCCAGCTCACCAAAACTAGCCAACACCGGGGAGCTGTTTTTT. The chain carries TRBV18 and TRBJ2-2; possibly TRBD2 for D (6 bases). Trimming cost V 2 bases and J 2 bases, with 9 bases left between them. This CDR3 is 15 amino acids long. The germline CDR1 and CDR2 sequences are KGHSH and LQKENI.

This clonotype was recorded a few times. The chain uses TRBV7-2 and TRBJ1-3, with D unclear. The CDR3 consists of 15 residues. Germline CDR1 and CDR2: SGHTA and FQGNSA. Trimming removed 4 bases from V and 4 bases from J, with 14 bases in between. CDR3 in DNA: TGTGCCAGCAGCTCGACCGCCCTGTCCGGAAACACCATATATTTT. Translating it yields CASSSTALSGNTIYF.

The chain carries TRBV7-2 and TRBJ2-4; weak D call: TRBD1 (6 bases). CDR3 length: 17 amino acids. CDR1 is SGHTA, CDR2 FQGNSA, per germline. The V end was cut by 1 base, the J end by 1 base, with 14 bases between. For the CDR3, the DNA is TGTGCCAGCAGCTTAGTCATATACAGGGATGCCAAAAACATTCAGTACTTC. Translation: CASSLVIYRDAKNIQYF. Full variable domain (outside the CDR3, taken from reference TRBV7-2 and TRBJ2-4): GAGVSQSPSNKVTEKGKDVELRCDPISGHTALYWYRQSLGQGLEFLIYFQGNSAPDKSGLPSDRFSAERTGGSVSTLTIQRTQQEDSAVYLCASSLVIYRDAKNIQYFGAGTRLSVL.

The rearrangement joins TRBV19 to TRBJ2-7, with D uncertain. Trimming left V 6 bases short and J 0 bases short, with 18 bases between. The CDR3 is 16 residues long. Germline V lookup: CDR1 LNHDA, CDR2 SQIVND (reference sequence). The CDR3 is CASRWSSQGTSYEQYF. The DNA for the CDR3 is TGTGCCAGTAGATGGTCATCGCAAGGAACCTCCTACGAGCAGTACTTC.

The CDR3 here is CASSYSRTSGDNEQFF. The CDR3 coding sequence is TGTGCCAGCAGTTACTCACGGACTAGCGGGGACAATGAGCAGTTCTTC. The chain links TRBV6-2 or TRBV6-3 to TRBJ2-1; TRBD2 agrees at 12 bases. The CDR3 is 16 residues long. Germline V lookup: CDR1 MNHEY, CDR2 SVGEGT. The junction had 2 bases not matched to a gene; V was cut back by 0 bases and J by 5 bases.

In this sample, this clonotype turned up a few times. In nucleotides, the CDR3 is TGTGCCAGCTCACCTCTGACTAGCGGGAGGGCCGGAGATACGCAGTATTTT. Protein product: CASSPLTSGRAGDTQYF. The rearrangement joins TRBV18 to TRBJ2-3; TRBD2 matches 14 bases. CDR3 size: 17 residues. V lost 3 bases, J lost 5 bases, and 7 bases stayed unmatched. Germline CDR1 and CDR2: KGHSH and LQKENI.

This clonotype has only a few counts. The rearrangement joins TRBV7-8 to TRBJ2-7; 9 bases line up with TRBD1. Germline V gives CDR1 SGHVS, CDR2 FQNEAQ. V dropped 5 bases and J dropped 7; count of bases not matched to a gene: 9. This CDR3 has 14 residues. Written as DNA, the CDR3 is TGTGCCAGCAGCGTATCACAGGGGGCGGGGGAGCAGTACGTC. Translated, it gives CASSVSQGAGEQYV.

CDR3 residues: CASSLARGGPTGELFF. Here the CDR3 DNA reads TGCGCCAGCAGCTTGGCCCGGGGAGGGCCTACCGGGGAGCTGTTTTTT. The chain uses TRBV5-1 and TRBJ2-2; TRBD2 matches at 7 bases. Germline CDR1 SGHRS, CDR2 YFSETQ. J was trimmed by 5 bases and V by 0 bases; bases with no gene match: 7. There are 16 residues in the CDR3.